This T cell receptor (beta chain) appears in the sequencing data of a study of cytomegalovirus exposure and HLA in healthy donors. Study results and limitations: HLA allele associations emerged for about 16,000 TCR beta sequences in a later analysis, at 0.05 false discovery rate.

In its sample, this clone was seen once. The antigen is unknown. The PCR ran on 60 Vbeta and 13 Jbeta primers. Clones were read by immunoSEQ multiplex PCR, and TCRdb kept only the in-frame ones, dropping some. The data contain approximately 250,000 clones, around 83% of them singletons. J lost 7 bases, V lost 3 bases, and 10 bases had no gene match. Looked up from germline, CDR1 is SGHNT and CDR2 is YYREEE (reference sequence). This CDR3 contains 16 residues. Healthy bone marrow donors made up the donors. The V and J genes are TRBV5-4 and TRBJ1-6, with TRBD1 matching over 7 bases. This receptor was obtained from a girl aged 2 to 9 in good health and CMV-seronegative. The sample comprised PBMCs. CDR3 nucleotide sequence: TGTGCCAGCAGCTCTCGAACAGGGGTGAGCAATTCACCCCTCCACTTT. Translation gives CASSSRTGVSNSPLHF.